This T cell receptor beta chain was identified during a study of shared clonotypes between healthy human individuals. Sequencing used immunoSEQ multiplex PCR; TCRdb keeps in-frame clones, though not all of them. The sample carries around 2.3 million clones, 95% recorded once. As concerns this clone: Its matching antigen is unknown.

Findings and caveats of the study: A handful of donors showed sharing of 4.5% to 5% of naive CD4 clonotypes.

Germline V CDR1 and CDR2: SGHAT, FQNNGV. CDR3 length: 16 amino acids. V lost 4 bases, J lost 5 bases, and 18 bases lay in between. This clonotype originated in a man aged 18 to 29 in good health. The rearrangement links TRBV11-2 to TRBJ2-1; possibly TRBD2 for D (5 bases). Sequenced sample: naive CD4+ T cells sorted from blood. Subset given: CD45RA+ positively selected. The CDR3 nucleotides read TGTGCCAGCAGCTCAAATGACATGGGAGTTAACAATGAGCAGTTCTTC. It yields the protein CASSSNDMGVNNEQFF.